What follows is one T cell receptor beta chain and its context. Germline assignment: CDR1 SGHRS and CDR2 YFSETQ. Germline trimming cut 0 bases from V and 10 bases from J; bases unmatched to any gene: 9. The CDR3 covers 15 residues. The data were taken from a study of PD-1 blockade in classical Hodgkin lymphoma. Every patient had relapsed following autologous stem cell transplantation, and cohorts differed in brentuximab vedotin exposure. Sequencing was performed with immunoSEQ multiplex PCR; in TCRdb, only in-frame clones are kept and a portion is missing. Of roughly 40,000 clones listed, roughly 90% are singletons.

The sequencing used peripheral blood mononuclear cells (PBMCs), collected at baseline. This clonotype was sampled from a human donor with classical Hodgkin lymphoma. The chain uses TRBV5-1 and TRBJ2-1, with 8 nucleotides matching TRBD1. CDR3 sequence (DNA): TGCGCCAGCAGCTTGGTAGCAGGGGGCGGGGTAGAGCAGTTCTTC. It is translated as CASSLVAGGGVEQFF.